The 20 T cell receptor beta chains reported below all come from one sample, sequenced in a study of blood T cells in healthy people across ages. A second PCR, run for 7 to 11 cycles, used a sample-barcoded 5' primer plus a J-beta primer mix. TCRdb processed the 5' RACE reads anew with MiXCR; each CDR3 protein has one entry. Here the sample spans about 1,400,000 distinct CDR3 sequences, approximately 40% being singletons. Sample: blood. The receptors derive from a woman younger than 35 in good health.

V usage is TRBV20-1 and J usage is TRBJ2-2; 8 nucleotides line up with TRBD2. CDR3 size: 14 residues. V was clipped by 4 bases and J by 5 bases; unmatched bases: 6. Per germline, CDR1 DFQATT and CDR2 SNEGSKA (reference sequence). As DNA, the CDR3 is TGCAGTGCTAAGGGGACTAGGACAACCGGGGAGCTGTTTTTT. This codes for CSAKGTRTTGELFF.

The gene calls are TRBV28 and TRBJ1-2; maybe TRBD1 (5 bases). The germline V gene has CDR1 MDHEN and CDR2 SYDVKM. The CDR3 is made up of 13 amino acids. V lost 4 bases and J 5 bases, leaving 11 bases between the germline ends. CDR3 nucleotide sequence: TGTGCCAGCAGTTGGCGCCAGGGTTATGGCTACACCTTC. Its translation is CASSWRQGYGYTF.

V is TRBV25-1 and J is TRBJ1-1; D is uncertain. Per the germline V gene, CDR1 is MGHDK and CDR2 is SYGVNS. This CDR3 comprises 14 residues. V dropped 6 bases and J dropped 6 bases, with 17 bases sitting between them. Here the CDR3 reads CASSDPAKVAEAFF. CDR3 DNA sequence: TGTGCCAGCAGCGACCCGGCCAAAGTGGCTGAAGCTTTCTTT.

On this clonotype: A read error may account for a junction end that differs from germline. This chain joins TRBV5-1 and TRBJ1-4; possible D gene TRBD1, 5 bases. Germline CDR1 reads SGHRS; CDR2 reads YFSETQ. The CDR3 consists of 15 residues. The CDR3 sequence is CASSLAGAPNEKPFF. CDR3 bases: TGCGCCAGCAGCTTGGCTGGGGCCCCTAATGAAAAACCGTTTTTT.

This rearrangement joins TRBV7-2 to TRBJ2-2, with 7 bases fitting TRBD1. With 5 bases clipped from V and 6 bases from J, the junction kept 18 bases outside the gene matches. CDR3 length: 18 amino acids. CDR1 and CDR2 from the germline V gene are SGHTA and FQGNSA. The chain's CDR3 is CASSLLPLQGQVPGELFF. As DNA, the CDR3 is TGTGCCAGCAGCCTACTCCCCTTACAGGGGCAAGTTCCCGGGGAGCTGTTTTTT.

This chain uses TRBV20-1 with TRBJ1-5; D perhaps matches TRBD1 (5 bases). The CDR3 is 14 amino acids. Germline V CDR1 and CDR2: DFQATT, SNEGSKA (reference sequence). V lost 0 bases and J lost 5, with 11 bases in between. The CDR3 nucleotides read TGCAGTGCTAGAGATCCCGGCAGGGATCAGCCCCAGCATTTT. The encoded protein is CSARDPGRDQPQHF.

This clonotype was counted between two and nine times. The gene calls are TRBV6-1 and TRBJ1-4; no clear D. V lost 0 bases and J 10 bases, leaving 15 bases between the germline ends. The CDR3 sequence is 15 residues long. From germline, CDR1 is MNHNS and CDR2 SASEGT. The CDR3, as DNA: TGTGCCAGCAGTGAAGCTGGACCAGGCGGCGGAAAACTGTTTTTT. It yields the protein CASSEAGPGGGKLFF.

This clonotype was detected a few times. J is TRBJ1-4 and V is TRBV5-1; no definite D call. The CDR3 sequence is 14 residues long. The germline V and J ends were trimmed by 4 bases and 8 bases, with 15 bases remaining between them. Looked up from germline, CDR1 is SGHRS and CDR2 is YFSETQ. This CDR3 is CASSPDPGREKLFF. CDR3 sequence (DNA): TGCGCCAGCAGCCCGGACCCCGGACGGGAAAAACTGTTTTTT. The full variable domain, its missing parts supplied by reference TRBV5-1 and TRBJ1-4, is KAGVTQTPRYLIKTRGQQVTLSCSPISGHRSVSWYQQTPGQGLQFLFEYFSETQRNKGNFPGRFSGRQFSNSRSEMNVSTLELGDSALYLCASSPDPGREKLFFGSGTQLSVL.

The rearrangement joins TRBV10-2 to TRBJ2-1; TRBD2 aligns across 8 bases. This CDR3 comprises 15 residues. Germline CDR1 is WSHSY and CDR2 is SAAADI. V dropped 10 bases and J dropped 9; count of bases not matched to a gene: 17. DNA of the CDR3: TGCGCCACTTCAAATTCGGAGCGGGAGATTCGTGAGCAGTTCTTC. Its protein is CATSNSEREIREQFF.

This chain connects TRBV4-1 to TRBJ2-4; the match to TRBD2 covers 13 bases. V shed 4 bases, J shed 0 bases, and the junction held 6 bases outside the gene matches. The CDR3 loop spans 18 amino acids. Germline assignment: CDR1 MGHRA and CDR2 YSYEKL. The CDR3 DNA is TGCGCCAGCAGCCCGAGACTAGCGGGGGGCGAAGCCAAAAACATTCAGTACTTC. This codes for CASSPRLAGGEAKNIQYF.

J is TRBJ2-7 and V is TRBV9; D may be TRBD1 or TRBD2 (5 bases each). Trimming shortened V by 0 bases and J by 3 bases, and 13 bases separated the two germline ends. This CDR3 is 15 amino acids long. CDR1 and CDR2 (germline): SGDLS, YYNGEE. The CDR3 loop is CASSVAGREYYEQYF. The CDR3 DNA reads TGTGCCAGCAGCGTAGCTGGCAGGGAGTACTACGAGCAGTACTTC. Drawing the rest from reference TRBV9 and TRBJ2-7, the complete variable domain is DSGVTQTPKHLITATGQRVTLRCSPRSGDLSVYWYQQSLDQGLQFLIQYYNGEERAKGNILERFSAQQFPDLHSELNLSSLELGDSALYFCASSVAGREYYEQYFGPGTRLTVT.

The chain links TRBV28 to TRBJ1-1; 7 bases line up with TRBD1. The CDR3 length is 15 residues. Trimming took 3 bases from V and 4 from J; bases not matched to a gene: 8. Germline V gene lookup returns CDR1 MDHEN and CDR2 SYDVKM. The CDR3 protein is CASSFFDRAGTEAFF. The CDR3 DNA reads as TGTGCCAGCAGTTTTTTCGACAGGGCGGGCACTGAAGCTTTCTTT.

The chain has TRBV18 and TRBJ2-3; 7 bases match TRBD2. Trimming cost V 3 bases and J 0 bases; bases outside gene matches: 6. This CDR3 contains 16 residues. Germline CDR1 KGHSH, CDR2 LQKENI. The CDR3 nucleotides are TGTGCCAGCTCACCCAGCGGGGCCCTTAGCACAGATACGCAGTATTTT. Protein sequence: CASSPSGALSTDTQYF.

This clonotype was detected a few times. This chain connects TRBV20-1 to TRBJ2-1; perhaps TRBD1 as D (6 bases). The CDR3 contains 14 residues. Germline V gives CDR1 DFQATT, CDR2 SNEGSKA (reference sequence). Trimming stripped 6 bases from V and 7 bases from J, with 19 bases between. The CDR3 loop reads CSAQKLVGTNEQFF. DNA for the CDR3: TGCAGTGCCCAGAAACTAGTAGGGACAAATGAGCAGTTCTTC.

J is TRBJ2-1 and V is TRBV25-1; TRBD2 matches 8 bases. The CDR3 length is 15 residues. The germline CDR1 and CDR2 sequences are MGHDK and SYGVNS. V trimming: 7 bases; J trimming: 6 bases; junction bases outside the gene matches: 11. CDR3 sequence reads: CASISPGTSPNEQFF. The CDR3 DNA follows: TGTGCCAGCATTTCCCCCGGGACTAGTCCCAATGAGCAGTTCTTC.

The rearrangement uses TRBV7-2 and TRBJ2-3; D is unclear. The CDR3 runs to 15 residues. With 1 base removed from V and 5 bases from J, the gap between germline ends came to 13 bases. Germline CDR1 SGHTA, CDR2 FQGNSA. DNA for the CDR3: TGTGCCAGCAGCTTAGGGATTGGGATTATAGATACGCAGTATTTT. Residues: CASSLGIGIIDTQYF.

This clonotype has only a few counts. The chain recombines TRBV12-3 or TRBV12-4 with TRBJ2-3; 9 bases are shared with TRBD2. V gave up 4 bases and J gave up 5 bases; unmatched junction bases: 10. The length of the CDR3 is 16 residues. The CDR3 reads CASSSKAGGMGDTQYF. CDR3 coding DNA: TGTGCCAGCAGTTCCAAAGCGGGGGGTATGGGAGATACGCAGTATTTT.

Only a few counts were recorded for this clonotype. This chain joins TRBV5-1 and TRBJ2-1; D is possibly TRBD1 (6 bases). This CDR3 is built from 16 residues. The V gene's germline CDR1 is SGHRS and CDR2 YFSETQ. The ends were cut back, 4 bases at V and 0 bases at J, with 14 bases in the middle. The CDR3 spells CASSREWGPSYNEQFF. As DNA, the CDR3 is TGCGCCAGCAGCCGAGAGTGGGGGCCCTCCTACAATGAGCAGTTCTTC.

J is TRBJ2-3 and V is TRBV7-2, with a tentative D call TRBD2 (6 bases). Per the germline V gene, CDR1 is SGHTA and CDR2 is FQGNSA. Trimming pared 1 base from V and 1 base from J, leaving 9 bases between. CDR3 length: 15 residues. In DNA form, the CDR3 reads TGTGCCAGCAGCTTAGACCCTAGCGGCACAGATACGCAGTATTTT. It yields the protein CASSLDPSGTDTQYF.

J is TRBJ2-7 and V is TRBV15, with D perhaps matching TRBD1 (5 bases). The CDR3 loop spans 13 amino acids. V was clipped by 5 bases and J by 1 base, with 9 bases between them. Germline loops: CDR1 LNHNV, CDR2 YYDKDF (reference sequence). DNA for the CDR3: TGTGCCACCAGCCCGCCAGGGTCCTACGAGCAGTACTTC. Protein product: CATSPPGSYEQYF.